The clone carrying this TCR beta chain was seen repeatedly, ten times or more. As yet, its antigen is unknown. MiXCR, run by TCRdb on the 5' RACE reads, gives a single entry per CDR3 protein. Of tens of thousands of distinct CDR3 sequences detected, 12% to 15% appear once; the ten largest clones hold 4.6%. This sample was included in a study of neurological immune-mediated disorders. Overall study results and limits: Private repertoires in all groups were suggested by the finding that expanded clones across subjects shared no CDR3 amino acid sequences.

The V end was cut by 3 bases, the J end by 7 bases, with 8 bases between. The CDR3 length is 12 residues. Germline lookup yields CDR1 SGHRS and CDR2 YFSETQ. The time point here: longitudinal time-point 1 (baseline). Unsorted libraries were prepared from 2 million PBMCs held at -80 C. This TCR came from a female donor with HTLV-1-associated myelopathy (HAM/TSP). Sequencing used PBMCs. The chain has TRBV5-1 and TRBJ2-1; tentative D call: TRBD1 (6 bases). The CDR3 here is CASSSQGNEQFF. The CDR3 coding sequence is TGCGCCAGCAGCTCACAGGGAAATGAGCAGTTCTTC.